This is a list of T cell receptor beta chains from one sample in a study of blood T cell repertoires in COVID-19. Profiling relied on immunoSEQ multiplex PCR, and the TCRdb table lists in-frame clones only, not all of them. The repertoire consists of roughly 190,000 clones, with roughly nine tenths occurring once and the leading ten covering around 3.3%. The sequenced sample consisted of peripheral blood. All receptors come from a man between 65 and 85 years old with acute or convalescent COVID-19. CDR3s include the opening cysteine and the closing phenylalanine or tryptophan. The D gene is left open where the match is weak. Only part of the rows carry a size: once, few, many, or a class if the clone is expanded.

TRBV9,.,TRBJ1-5,TRBD1,CASSATHHIRDRGGNQPQHF,TGTGCCAGCAGCGCCACCCACCACATACGAGACAGGGGAGGGAATCAGCCCCAGCATTTT
TRBV12-5,.,TRBJ2-1,TRBD1,CASGPGTGYNEQFF,TGTGCTAGTGGCCCCGGGACAGGGTACAATGAGCAGTTCTTC
TRBV6-2/TRBV6-3,.,TRBJ1-5,TRBD1,CASSYSPGRGSNQPQHF,TGTGCCAGCAGTTACTCTCCCGGCAGGGGGTCCAATCAGCCCCAGCATTTT
TRBV5-4,.,TRBJ2-1,TRBD2,CASSSGLAGTYNEQFF,TGTGCCAGCAGCTCCGGACTAGCGGGGACCTACAATGAGCAGTTCTTC
TRBV7-3,.,TRBJ1-1,TRBD1,CASSPQGAGTEAFF,TGTGCCAGCAGCCCGCAGGGGGCGGGCACTGAAGCTTTCTTT
TRBV27,.,TRBJ2-7,.,CASPGPPSYEQYF,TGTGCCAGCCCTGGCCCCCCATCCTACGAGCAGTACTTC
TRBV28,.,TRBJ2-3,TRBD2,CASSFGLAGGNTQYF,TGTGCCAGCAGTTTCGGGCTAGCGGGGGGGAATACGCAGTATTTT
TRBV28,.,TRBJ2-3,.,CASKTRWGTQYF,TGTGCCAGCAAGACTAGATGGGGTACGCAGTATTTT
TRBV11-2,.,TRBJ2-3,TRBD2,CASSLGLVSDTQYF,TGTGCCAGCAGCTTGGGACTAGTTTCAGATACGCAGTATTTT
TRBV5-1,.,TRBJ2-2,.,CASSLRPQGTGELFF,TGCGCCAGCAGCTTGAGGCCCCAGGGCACCGGGGAGCTGTTTTTT
TRBV2,.,TRBJ2-7,TRBD1,CASSAPGQPYEQYF,TGTGCCAGCAGTGCTCCGGGACAGCCGTACGAGCAGTACTTC
TRBV5-1,.,TRBJ1-4,.,CASSRGLGTNEKLFF,TGCGCCAGCAGCCGAGGGTTAGGGACTAATGAAAAACTGTTTTTT
TRBV28,once,TRBJ2-1,TRBD2,CASSLLAGEVEQFF,TGTGCCAGCAGTTTACTAGCGGGAGAGGTTGAGCAGTTCTTC
TRBV2,.,TRBJ2-1,.,CASSYPDNEQFF,TGTGCCAGCAGTTACCCAGACAATGAGCAGTTCTTC
TRBV6-5,.,TRBJ2-3,TRBD1,CASSYSHRGFTDTQYF,TGTGCCAGCAGTTACTCTCACAGGGGCTTCACAGATACGCAGTATTTT
TRBV5-1,.,TRBJ2-7,TRBD2,CASSWGLAGRIAYEQYF,TGCGCCAGCAGCTGGGGACTAGCGGGGAGAATCGCCTACGAGCAGTACTTC
TRBV29-1,.,TRBJ1-2,.,CSVDFGGGYTF,TGCAGCGTTGATTTCGGGGGTGGCTACACCTTC
TRBV12-5,.,TRBJ2-7,TRBD1,CASGLVGPGTVLSYEQYF,TGTGCTAGTGGTTTGGTAGGCCCTGGGACAGTACTTTCCTACGAGCAGTACTTC
TRBV14,.,TRBJ2-7,.,CASSQVPGTLWDEQYF,TGTGCCAGCAGCCAAGTACCCGGGACACTGTGGGACGAGCAGTACTTC
TRBV5-5,.,TRBJ1-5,.,CASSPEGGLEVNQPQHF,TGTGCCAGCAGCCCTGAGGGGGGGCTGGAGGTCAATCAGCCCCAGCATTTT
TRBV7-9,.,TRBJ2-7,.,CASSRGQYEQYF,TGTGCCAGCAGCCGTGGACAGTACGAGCAGTACTTC
TRBV2,.,TRBJ2-7,TRBD2,CASSPGGIEAYEQYF,TGTGCCAGCAGCCCCGGGGGGATAGAGGCCTACGAGCAGTACTTC
TRBV5-4,.,TRBJ2-2,TRBD1,CASSWGQGAGELFF,TGTGCCAGCAGCTGGGGACAGGGGGCCGGGGAGCTGTTTTTT
TRBV6-5,.,TRBJ1-2,.,CASSYKVGSQYYGYTF,TGTGCCAGCAGTTACAAAGTGGGCAGTCAGTATTATGGCTACACCTTC
TRBV2,.,TRBJ2-7,.,CASTLAGREQYF,TGTGCCAGCACCCTGGCGGGTAGGGAGCAGTACTTC
TRBV29-1,.,TRBJ1-1,.,CSVAKNTEAFF,TGCAGCGTTGCCAAGAACACTGAAGCTTTCTTT
TRBV24-1,.,TRBJ1-2,.,CATSDHPDSLNYGYTF,TGTGCCACCAGTGATCACCCCGACTCACTGAACTATGGCTACACCTTC
TRBV6-5,.,TRBJ1-4,TRBD1,CASSSLDRGKEKLFF,TGTGCCAGCAGTTCCTTGGACAGGGGGAAGGAAAAACTGTTTTTT
TRBV5-3,few,TRBJ2-2,TRBD2,CARSLASSGRTGELFF,TGTGCCAGAAGCTTGGCGTCTAGCGGAAGGACCGGGGAGCTGTTTTTT
TRBV4-3,.,TRBJ1-2,.,CASSQEWAGRDYGYTF,TGCGCCAGCAGCCAAGAGTGGGCGGGCCGGGACTATGGCTACACCTTC
TRBV2,.,TRBJ2-3,TRBD2,CASTGLVGSTQYF,TGTGCCAGCACCGGACTAGTGGGTAGTACGCAGTATTTT
TRBV19,.,TRBJ2-1,TRBD2,CASSIFFLTSGNSYNEQFF,TGTGCCAGTAGTATTTTTTTCCTGACTAGCGGGAATTCCTACAATGAGCAGTTCTTC
TRBV7-9,.,TRBJ1-4,TRBD1,CASSLNGQGGEKLFF,TGTGCCAGCAGCTTGAACGGACAGGGAGGAGAAAAACTGTTTTTT
TRBV5-1,.,TRBJ2-3,TRBD2,CASSLSGRLGDTQYF,TGCGCCAGCAGCCTTAGCGGGAGGTTGGGAGATACGCAGTATTTT
TRBV3-1/TRBV3-2,once,TRBJ1-1,.,CASSDSLTEAFF,TGTGCCAGCAGCGACTCCCTAACTGAAGCTTTCTTT
TRBV19,.,TRBJ2-7,TRBD1,CASSVTGQGYEQYF,TGTGCCAGTAGTGTAACGGGACAGGGGTACGAGCAGTACTTC
TRBV28,.,TRBJ1-6,.,CASTPGGMEEPLHF,TGTGCCAGCACCCCGGGGGGGATGGAGGAACCCCTCCACTTT
TRBV5-3,.,TRBJ1-3,.,CARSSRDSGNTIYF,TGTGCCAGAAGCTCCAGGGACTCTGGAAACACCATATATTTT
TRBV2,.,TRBJ1-2,.,CASSEGEGYGYTF,TGTGCCAGCAGTGAAGGGGAGGGCTATGGCTACACCTTC
TRBV13,few,TRBJ1-1,TRBD1,CASSGYRGGSEAFF,TGTGCCAGCAGCGGTTACAGGGGAGGCTCTGAAGCTTTCTTT
TRBV2,.,TRBJ2-1,TRBD1,CASSERDRLTSSYNEQFF,TGTGCCAGCAGTGAAAGGGACAGATTAACAAGCTCCTACAATGAGCAGTTCTTC
TRBV28,.,TRBJ2-7,TRBD1,CASSLIAGGVIYYEQYF,TGTGCCAGCAGTTTAATCGCAGGGGGCGTAATATACTACGAGCAGTACTTC
TRBV3-1/TRBV3-2,.,TRBJ2-1,TRBD2,CASSRDYPTSNEQFF,TGTGCCAGCAGCCGGGACTACCCTACCAGCAATGAGCAGTTCTTC
TRBV2,.,TRBJ2-1,.,CASSEARVMQFF,TGTGCCAGCAGTGAAGCTCGGGTTATGCAGTTCTTC
TRBV6-5,.,TRBJ2-7,.,CASKLQRYNYEQYF,TGTGCCAGCAAGTTACAGAGATACAACTACGAGCAGTACTTC
TRBV6-1,.,TRBJ2-3,TRBD1,CASSERGGPATDTQYF,TGTGCCAGCAGTGAAAGAGGGGGCCCAGCGACAGATACGCAGTATTTT
TRBV6-4,.,TRBJ2-2,TRBD2,CASQRGMNTGELFF,TGTGCCAGCCAGCGGGGGATGAACACCGGGGAGCTGTTTTTT
TRBV6-5,.,TRBJ1-6,.,CASTGNSPLHF,TGTGCCAGCACGGGAAATTCACCCCTCCACTTT
TRBV7-2,.,TRBJ1-1,TRBD1,CASTDRGNTEAFF,TGTGCCAGCACCGACAGGGGCAACACTGAAGCTTTCTTT
TRBV7-2,.,TRBJ2-7,.,CASSFKGVYEQYF,TGTGCCAGCAGCTTCAAGGGGGTCTACGAGCAGTACTTC
TRBV7-3,.,TRBJ2-7,.,CASSPGTYTYEQYF,TGTGCCAGCAGCCCCGGGACTTATACCTACGAGCAGTACTTC
TRBV29-1,.,TRBJ1-1,TRBD1,CSVRTGGSTEAFF,TGCAGCGTTCGGACAGGGGGAAGCACTGAAGCTTTCTTT
TRBV5-1,.,TRBJ2-5,TRBD2,CASSLNGGGAGETQYF,TGCGCCAGCAGCTTGAATGGCGGGGGGGCCGGGGAGACCCAGTACTTC
TRBV18,.,TRBJ1-1,.,CASSQGEGVEAFF,TGTGCCAGCTCACAAGGAGAGGGGGTTGAAGCTTTCTTT
TRBV18,.,TRBJ2-3,.,CASSPQGEEDTQYF,TGTGCCAGCTCACCACAGGGGGAAGAAGATACGCAGTATTTT
TRBV7-3,.,TRBJ2-6,.,CASSKQVLSGANVLTF,TGTGCCAGCAGTAAACAGGTTCTCTCTGGGGCCAACGTCCTGACTTTC
TRBV5-1,.,TRBJ2-3,.,CASSLPGEDTQYF,TGCGCCAGCAGCTTACCAGGGGAAGATACGCAGTATTTT
TRBV6-5,.,TRBJ1-1,.,CASTRRSGGAEAFF,TGTGCCAGCACCCGAAGATCCGGAGGAGCTGAAGCTTTCTTT